This T cell receptor (beta chain) was documented in a study of T cells after yellow fever vaccination. Points from the study as a whole: Most primary-vaccination clones reappeared after the booster (about 97% CD4, 85% to 90% CD8).

For this clonotype: The antigen is undetermined.

Template switching by 5'RACE produced TCR cDNA, adding a universal primer site and UMIs. TCRdb ran MiXCR on the 5' RACE reads and lists one entry per CDR3 protein. The sample records just under 600,000 distinct CDR3 sequences, about 13% being singletons. The material sequenced was PBMCs, taken on the day of the yellow fever booster vaccination. This TCR was sampled from a man between 25 and 39 years old who received the YFV17D yellow fever vaccine.

This CDR3 is CASSWAGTYEQYF. The CDR3 nucleotides read TGTGCCAGCAGCTGGGCCGGGACTTACGAGCAGTACTTC. This chain joins TRBV7-9 and TRBJ2-7, with D perhaps matching TRBD2 (6 bases). This CDR3 contains 13 residues. The germline V gene encodes CDR1 SEHNR and CDR2 FQNEAQ (reference sequence). The V end was cut by 4 bases, the J end by 4 bases, with 11 bases between. The full variable domain, rest sourced from reference TRBV7-9 and TRBJ2-7, is DTGVSQNPRHKITKRGQNVTFRCDPISEHNRLYWYRQTLGQGPEFLTYFQNEAQLEKSRLLSDRFSAERPKGSFSTLEIQRTEQGDSAMYLCASSWAGTYEQYFGPGTRLTVT.